This TCR beta chain originates from a study of blood T cells in healthy people across ages. Broader study findings: Diversity figures based on one million T cells were deemed too low. More naive CD4+ cells and higher diversity were found in long-lived than in aged donors. Per million T cells, TCR beta diversity dropped about linearly as age rose.

Comment on this clonotype: Its matching antigen is unknown. One junction end disagrees with the germline gene, perhaps due to a read error.

The second PCR ran about 6 to 12 cycles with a sample-barcoded 5' primer and J-beta primers. TCRdb reprocessed the 5' RACE reads with MiXCR, giving one entry per CDR3 protein. The table records about 1.5 million distinct CDR3 sequences, under 55% of them present only once. The clonotype was recovered from a woman aged 18-35 years in good health. The sequencing sample was made of blood.

CDR3: CASSLNRGWSSDEQYF. The CDR3 DNA sequence: TGTGCCAGCAGCTTAAATCGCGGTTGGAGCTCCGACGAGCAGTACTTC. The chain links TRBV7-2 to TRBJ2-7; D unresolved. Germline V gene data show CDR1 as SGHTA and CDR2 as FQGNSA. The CDR3 has 16 amino acids.